The clone carrying this T cell receptor (beta chain) was counted at least ten times. The antigen remains unidentified. Previously described methods with listed TCR primers produced the bulk TCR libraries. TCRdb ran MiXCR on the PCR reads and lists one entry per CDR3 protein. The sample holds fewer than 350,000 distinct CDR3 sequences, 20% to 25% seen once. The sample originates from a study of molecular identifiers for immune sequencing clone quantification. Germline V lookup: CDR1 GTSNPN, CDR2 SVGIG (reference sequence). V trimming: 4 bases; J trimming: 4 bases; junction bases outside the gene matches: 3. The CDR3 has 12 amino acids. Study-wide results and caveats: Spiked Jurkat TCR RNA originating from one cell could reportedly be identified amid about a million naive cells.

This receptor was obtained from a human donor in good health. Some libraries in this study had Jurkat cell RNA spiked in. Source material: naive CD8+ T cells from blood, with Jurkat cell RNA spiked in. Regarding subset: FACS-sorted CD8+CD4-CCR7+CD45RA+ naive T cells. The V and J genes are TRBV30 and TRBJ1-1, with TRBD1 matching over 7 bases. The CDR3 loop is CAWTTGFTEAFF. In DNA, the CDR3 is TGTGCCTGGACGACAGGGTTCACTGAAGCTTTCTTT.